Listed below are T cell receptor beta chains from one sample, sequenced in a study of technical replicates of blood from a handful of donors. Generated by immunoSEQ multiplex PCR, the TCRdb table keeps only in-frame clones and is missing some. The sample consists of 70,000 to 75,000 clones, 85% to 95% of them appearing once. Sample: T cells isolated from PBMCs. The receptor set was obtained from a human donor in good health. Both conserved end residues are part of each CDR3. The order of the fields is D gene, J gene, clone size, V gene, CDR3 protein, CDR3 DNA. A D gene is named only where the DNA matches it firmly. Clone size appears in some rows only: once, few, many, or a class for an expanded clone.

TRBD1 TRBJ1-5 - TRBV23-1 CASSLLDRGDNQPQHF TGCGCCAGCAGTCTTCTGGACAGGGGGGACAATCAGCCCCAGCATTTT
- TRBJ2-1 - TRBV7-7 CASSQSGGNNEQFF TGTGCTAGCAGTCAATCGGGGGGCAACAATGAGCAGTTCTTC
- TRBJ2-7 - TRBV18 CASSEGMTGVSYEQYF TGTGCCAGCTCGGAAGGGATGACAGGCGTCTCCTACGAGCAGTACTTC
TRBD1 TRBJ1-2 - TRBV9 CASSVATETGTYGYTF TGTGCCAGCAGCGTAGCTACGGAGACAGGGACCTATGGCTACACCTTC
- TRBJ1-2 - TRBV4-2 CASSQGRQGHGYTF TGTGCCAGCAGCCAAGGGCGCCAGGGCCATGGCTACACCTTC
TRBD2 TRBJ2-7 once TRBV28 CASSLVILAGSYEQYF TGTGCCAGCAGTTTAGTAATCCTAGCGGGGTCCTACGAGCAGTACTTC
- TRBJ2-1 - TRBV11-3 CASSSLKRSSYNEQFF TGTGCCAGCAGCTCCCTAAAGCGGAGCTCCTACAATGAGCAGTTCTTC
- TRBJ1-1 - TRBV5-1 CASSGLGPGGEAFF TGCGCCAGCAGCGGCCTAGGACCGGGGGGTGAAGCTTTCTTT
- TRBJ1-4 - TRBV28 CASSLGEKLFF TGTGCCAGCAGTTTAGGCGAAAAACTGTTTTTT
TRBD2 TRBJ2-7 once TRBV9 CASSPQSGLAHEQYF TGTGCCAGCAGCCCCCAGTCGGGACTAGCTCACGAGCAGTACTTC
- TRBJ2-1 - TRBV28 CASSFTRSPPYNEQFF TGTGCCAGCAGTTTTACCCGGTCCCCTCCCTACAATGAGCAGTTCTTC
TRBD1 TRBJ2-1 - TRBV5-1 CASSVDREQFF TGCGCCAGCAGCGTCGACAGGGAACAGTTCTTC
TRBD2 TRBJ2-1 - TRBV5-6 CASSPWTRVNEQFF TGTGCCAGCAGCCCGTGGACTAGAGTCAATGAGCAGTTCTTC
- TRBJ1-2 - TRBV5-6 CASSLAAGIYNYGYTF TGTGCCAGCAGCTTGGCCGCAGGGATATATAACTATGGCTACACCTTC
- TRBJ1-5 - TRBV6-6 CASSLGQGQPQHF TGTGCCAGCAGTCTAGGGCAGGGTCAGCCCCAGCATTTT
- TRBJ1-1 - TRBV14 CASSQDKEMNTEAFF TGTGCCAGCAGCCAAGATAAGGAGATGAACACTGAAGCTTTCTTT
- TRBJ1-3 - TRBV18 CASRSTATTGNTIYF TGTGCCAGCCGATCAACAGCAACCACTGGAAACACCATATATTTT
TRBD1 TRBJ1-5 - TRBV14 CASSRLVGTGKGDQPQHF TGTGCCAGCAGCCGCTTGGTCGGGACAGGAAAGGGGGATCAGCCCCAGCATTTT
TRBD1 TRBJ2-7 - TRBV28 CASGDRVYEQYF TGTGCCAGTGGGGACAGGGTCTACGAGCAGTACTTC
TRBD1 TRBJ1-1 - TRBV5-1 CASSFGTGNTEAFF TGCGCCAGCAGCTTTGGGACAGGGAACACTGAAGCTTTCTTT